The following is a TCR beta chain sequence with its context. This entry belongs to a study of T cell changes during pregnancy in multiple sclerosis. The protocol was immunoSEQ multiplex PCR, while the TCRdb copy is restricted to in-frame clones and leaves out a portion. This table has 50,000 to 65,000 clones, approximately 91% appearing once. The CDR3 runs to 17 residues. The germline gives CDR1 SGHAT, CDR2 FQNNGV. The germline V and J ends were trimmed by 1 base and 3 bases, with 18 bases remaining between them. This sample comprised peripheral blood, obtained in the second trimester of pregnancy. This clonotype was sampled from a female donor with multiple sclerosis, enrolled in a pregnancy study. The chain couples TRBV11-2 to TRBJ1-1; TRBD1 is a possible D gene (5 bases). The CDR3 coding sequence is TGTGCCAGCAGCTTAGGGGGGGGACGTAACGTCTACACTGAAGCTTTCTTT. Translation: CASSLGGGRNVYTEAFF.